The TCR beta chain under discussion was sequenced for a study of blood T cell repertoires in COVID-19. Study details: Collection of acute and convalescent COVID-19 samples took place in the United States, Italy and Spain. T cells, B-cell-depleted T cells, or PBMCs provided the cDNA or gDNA that served as material.

Original analysis: Amplifying reference gene primers gave estimates of nucleated cell counts. Here immunoSEQ multiplex PCR was the method, and the copy in TCRdb shows in-frame clones only, minus some. V and J calls and clone size are given by that table; D and trimming were obtained from the DNA. The sample contains around 200,000 clones, under 90% of which appear only once. V lost 0 bases to trimming and J lost 8 bases; unmatched junction nucleotides: 3. The germline CDR1 and CDR2 sequences are LGHNA and YSLEER. This CDR3 spans 15 amino acids. Recruited during active infection, patients (from Seattle) were subsequently followed longitudinally.

The sequenced sample was peripheral blood. The chain carries TRBV4-3 and TRBJ1-4; 10 positions agree with TRBD1. This receptor was obtained from a person between 65 and 79 years old with COVID-19, enrolled during active disease. In DNA form, the CDR3 reads TGCGCCAGCAGCCAAGAGGGACAGGGGTCCGAAAAACTGTTTTTT. Translation gives CASSQEGQGSEKLFF.